The 17 T cell receptor beta chains in this list originate from one sample, sequenced in a study of control samples from healthy donors and cancer patients (dated by TCRdb to 2020 to 2022). Libraries were constructed by the immunoSEQ multiplex PCR assay. TCRdb limited this immuneACCESS table to in-frame rearrangements with V and J called. A share of clones is missing; checked studies link under half to unresolved V genes, and the rest is unexplained. Across this sample there are about 220,000 clones, with about 95% seen only once. More than 1.3% of the sample goes to the ten largest clones. Sequenced sample: blood. The receptor set was obtained from a man aged 45-65 years in good health.

This clone showed up just once. The chain has TRBV5-1 and TRBJ1-6, with D maybe TRBD1 (6 bases). This CDR3 is built from 15 residues. Germline V lookup: CDR1 SGHRS, CDR2 YFSETQ. Trimming stripped 5 bases from V and 8 bases from J, with 17 bases between. The CDR3 nucleotides read TGCGCCAGCAGTCCCTTTGGGGGGCCGGATTCACCCCTCCACTTT. This encodes CASSPFGGPDSPLHF.

The V call is TRBV10-2, the J call TRBJ1-1; a weak D match, TRBD1 (6 bases). The germline CDR1 and CDR2 sequences are WSHSY and SAAADI. The CDR3 length is 14 residues. Trimming left V 2 bases short and J 4 bases short, with 11 bases between. The DNA of the CDR3 is TGCGCCAGCAGTGAGGGGGGCGCGGTCACTGAAGCTTTCTTT. This sequence encodes CASSEGGAVTEAFF.

This chain joins TRBV18 and TRBJ2-1; maybe TRBD2 (5 bases). Germline V gene sequence: CDR1 KGHSH, CDR2 LQKENI. This CDR3 comprises 17 residues. Trimming cost V 1 base and J 8 bases, with 21 bases left between them. Here the CDR3 reads CASSPQVVRVGWHEQFF. CDR3 in DNA: TGTGCCAGCTCACCACAGGTGGTGCGGGTGGGATGGCATGAGCAGTTCTTC.

The chain uses TRBV14 and TRBJ2-1; unclear D gene. Deletions cut 3 bases from V and 1 base from J, with 7 bases between. This CDR3 is built from 14 residues. Germline V gene sequence: CDR1 SGHDN, CDR2 FVKESK. The CDR3 loop is CASSQSRSYNEQFF. CDR3 bases: TGTGCCAGCAGCCAGAGTAGGTCCTACAATGAGCAGTTCTTC.

The CDR3 nucleotides read TGTGCCAGTAGCCCCGAGCGGACCTCTGGAAACACCATATATTTT. It is translated as CASSPERTSGNTIYF. This rearrangement joins TRBV19 to TRBJ1-3; no reliable D call. Looked up from germline, CDR1 is LNHDA and CDR2 is SQIVND (reference sequence). V dropped 6 bases and J dropped 0 bases, with 12 bases sitting between them. There are 15 residues in the CDR3. The full variable domain, with the rest looked up from reference TRBV19 and TRBJ1-3, is DGGITQSPKYLFRKEGQNVTLSCEQNLNHDAMYWYRQDPGQGLRLIYYSQIVNDFQKGDIAEGYSVSREKKESFPLTVTSAQKNPTAFYLCASSPERTSGNTIYFGEGSWLTVV.

V is TRBV7-9 and J is TRBJ2-2, with D uncertain. CDR3 length equals 13 residues. Germline V gene sequence: CDR1 SEHNR, CDR2 FQNEAQ (reference sequence). The CDR3 is CASQPTNTGELFF. CDR3 in DNA: TGTGCTTCTCAACCCACGAACACCGGGGAGCTGTTTTTT.

This clone is a singleton in its sample. The rearrangement joins TRBV7-2 to TRBJ2-3; a weak D match, TRBD2 (7 bases). The germline CDR1 and CDR2 sequences are SGHTA and FQGNSA. The CDR3 covers 15 residues. V lost 2 bases and J 9 bases, leaving 18 bases between the germline ends. CDR3 sequence: CASSLWAGAMGTQYF. Written as DNA, the CDR3 is TGTGCCAGCAGCTTATGGGCGGGGGCCATGGGCACGCAGTATTTT. Full variable domain (missing parts from reference TRBV7-2 and TRBJ2-3): GAGVSQSPSNKVTEKGKDVELRCDPISGHTALYWYRQSLGQGLEFLIYFQGNSAPDKSGLPSDRFSAERTGGSVSTLTIQRTQQEDSAVYLCASSLWAGAMGTQYFGPGTRLTVL.

The chain recombines TRBV4-1 with TRBJ1-1, with TRBD1 matching 10 bases. J lost 4 bases, V lost 3 bases, and 2 bases had no gene match. The germline gives CDR1 MGHRA, CDR2 YSYEKL. The CDR3 loop spans 14 amino acids. The CDR3 sequence is CASSHGQGGTEAFF. The CDR3 DNA sequence: TGCGCCAGCAGCCACGGACAGGGGGGCACTGAAGCTTTCTTT.

CDR3 coding DNA: TGTGCCAGCAGTTCCGGGACAGGGGTACAAGAGACCCAGTACTTC. This sequence encodes CASSSGTGVQETQYF. The rearrangement uses TRBV28 and TRBJ2-5; 10 bases agree with TRBD1. The V gene's germline CDR1 is MDHEN and CDR2 SYDVKM. V lost 4 bases and J lost 2; bases outside the gene matches: 4. This CDR3 contains 15 residues.

The chain recombines TRBV28 with TRBJ1-2, with a possible D match to TRBD1 (5 bases). Germline loops: CDR1 MDHEN, CDR2 SYDVKM. This CDR3 spans 12 amino acids. Deletions cut 2 bases from V and 10 bases from J, with 11 bases between. As DNA, the CDR3 is TGTGCCAGCAGTTTAGGGGGGTTCAACTACACCTTC. It yields the protein CASSLGGFNYTF.

This clone was counted a few times. The chain combines TRBV9 with TRBJ2-3; 10 nucleotides line up with TRBD2. The CDR3 consists of 16 residues. V lost 3 bases, J lost 4 bases, and 8 bases stayed unmatched. The germline V gene has CDR1 SGDLS and CDR2 YYNGEE. CDR3 region: CASSGGLAAGADTQYF. The CDR3 DNA reads as TGTGCCAGCAGCGGAGGACTAGCGGCCGGGGCAGATACGCAGTATTTT.

The V gene is TRBV7-5, the J gene TRBJ1-1. TRBV7-5 is given as a pseudogene. The CDR3 has 13 residues. The DNA of the CDR3 is TGTGTCAAAAGGGGGGGAGTGAACACTGAAGCTTTCTTT. It is translated as CVKRGGVNTEAFF.

J is TRBJ1-6 and V is TRBV9; a weak D match, TRBD1 (5 bases). This CDR3 is built from 15 residues. Between the trimmed V and J ends, which lost 4 bases and 7 bases, there was a span of 15 bases. The germline V gene has CDR1 SGDLS and CDR2 YYNGEE. The chain's CDR3 is CASSSPQGLNSPLHF. The DNA of the CDR3 is TGTGCCAGCAGCTCCCCCCAGGGCCTAAATTCACCCCTCCACTTT.

The rearrangement uses TRBV6-6 and TRBJ2-7; the D gene is possibly TRBD1 (5 bases). The CDR3 has 13 amino acids. The germline CDR1 and CDR2 sequences are MNHNY and SVGAGI (reference sequence). V lost 6 bases to trimming and J lost 5 bases, with 14 bases between them. The CDR3 DNA reads TGTGCCAGCAGCTCCAGGGTTCGCCACGAGCAGTACTTC. Residues: CASSSRVRHEQYF.

The chain recombines TRBV29-1 with TRBJ2-7, with TRBD1 identical over 9 bases. Trimming cost V 5 bases and J 6 bases; bases outside gene matches: 11. This CDR3 region has 14 residues. The germline V gene has CDR1 SQVTM and CDR2 ANQGSEA. The CDR3 DNA follows: TGCAGCGTTACCCAGGACAGGGGACTCGCCGAGCAGTACTTC. Translated: CSVTQDRGLAEQYF.

The gene calls are TRBV4-1 and TRBJ2-1; D remains ambiguous. CDR1 and CDR2 from the germline V gene are MGHRA and YSYEKL. Trimming removed 3 bases at V and 0 bases at J, with 12 bases between. This CDR3 is 16 amino acids long. CDR3 nucleotide sequence: TGCGCCAGCAGCCACCTCGACATTATCTCCTACAATGAGCAGTTCTTC. This gives the protein CASSHLDIISYNEQFF.

V is TRBV19 and J is TRBJ1-3; 9 positions match TRBD1. The germline CDR1 and CDR2 sequences are LNHDA and SQIVND (reference sequence). V trimming: 4 bases; J trimming: 7 bases; junction bases outside the gene matches: 8. This CDR3 comprises 15 residues. The CDR3 DNA reads as TGTGCCAGTAGTACCACCGGGACAGGGAAGAACACCATATATTTT. This translates into CASSTTGTGKNTIYF. Full variable domain (missing parts from reference TRBV19 and TRBJ1-3): DGGITQSPKYLFRKEGQNVTLSCEQNLNHDAMYWYRQDPGQGLRLIYYSQIVNDFQKGDIAEGYSVSREKKESFPLTVTSAQKNPTAFYLCASSTTGTGKNTIYFGEGSWLTVV.